These T cell receptor beta chains were read from a single sample in a study of T-cell memory formation after mild COVID-19. TCRdb independently ran MiXCR on the 5' RACE reads; one entry per CDR3 protein. The sample carries about 340,000 distinct CDR3 sequences, approximately 13% recorded once. The sample taken for sequencing was PBMCs or a T cell subset sorted from them (not recorded which). These receptors came from a man between 18 and 29 years old who had mild COVID-19 (a few samples of this study predate the infection). Cell type and time point are not known. The CDR3 runs from the conserved cysteine through the conserved F or W. A D gene is named only where the DNA matches it firmly. The listing skips clone size in some rows; elsewhere it reads once, few, many or a size class.

v_call	d_call	clone_size	j_call	cdr3_nt	cdr3_aa
TRBV4-2	TRBD2	.	TRBJ2-5	TGTGCCAGCAGCCAAATGCGGGGGGGCCTAGGGGAGACCCAGTACTTC	CASSQMRGGLGETQYF
TRBV6-1	TRBD1	.	TRBJ2-3	TGTGCCAGCGACAGGGACCGGGGCCGACCGCAGTATTTT	CASDRDRGRPQYF
TRBV4-1	TRBD1	.	TRBJ1-2	TGCGCCAGCAGCCAAGATCTCGGATCAGGGGGATCTTACTATGGCTACACCTTC	CASSQDLGSGGSYYGYTF
TRBV20-1	.	few	TRBJ1-2	TGCAGTGCTCTAACAGGGTTTGACTATGGCTACACCTTC	CSALTGFDYGYTF
TRBV5-5	TRBD2	few	TRBJ2-3	TGTGCCAGCACGGCCGCGGGGGTTGCTACGCAGTATTTT	CASTAAGVATQYF
TRBV7-3	TRBD2	.	TRBJ2-3	TGTGCCAGCAGCCCCCAAGCGGGGGGGGGAGATACGCAGTATTTT	CASSPQAGGGDTQYF
TRBV5-6	.	few	TRBJ2-1	TGTGCCAGCAGATCCCGGCGACTCGGAGCTTACAATGAGCAGTTCTTC	CASRSRRLGAYNEQFF
TRBV4-2	.	few	TRBJ1-6	TGTGCCAGCAGCCTCGCAGGGAGAGATTCACCCCTCCACTTT	CASSLAGRDSPLHF
TRBV18	.	.	TRBJ2-5	TGTGCCAGCTCACCAAGGAAGGTTGAGACCCAGTACTTC	CASSPRKVETQYF
TRBV7-8	TRBD1	few	TRBJ1-1	TGTGCCAGCAGCCCACAGGGGGGGGTGGTCACTGAAGCTTTCTTT	CASSPQGGVVTEAFF
TRBV2	.	.	TRBJ2-1	TGTGCCAGCAAAATTTTAGCAGGGACCGATGAGCAGTTCTTC	CASKILAGTDEQFF
TRBV5-1	TRBD1	many	TRBJ1-2	TGCGCCAGCAGCCCCCAAACAGGGGGTCACTATGGCTACACCTTC	CASSPQTGGHYGYTF
TRBV20-1	.	.	TRBJ1-3	TGCAGTGCGCCCGACAGCAACTCTGGAAACACCATATATTTT	CSAPDSNSGNTIYF
TRBV27	TRBD2	once	TRBJ2-3	TGTGCCAGCAGATTGGGGGGGAAGCAGTATTTT	CASRLGGKQYF
TRBV7-2	.	.	TRBJ1-5	TGTGCCAGCTCACGGACAGTGGAGCCCCAGCATTTT	CASSRTVEPQHF
TRBV15	TRBD1	few	TRBJ2-2	TGTGCCACCAGCAGAGAAGGGCAGGGGGCAGATTCGAAAACCGGGGAGCTGTTTTTT	CATSREGQGADSKTGELFF
TRBV5-4	TRBD2	.	TRBJ2-5	TGTGCCAGCAGCTTGGGAAACCGACTAGCGGGGGGCAAGACCCAGTACTTC	CASSLGNRLAGGKTQYF
TRBV6-5	TRBD1	few	TRBJ1-1	TGTGCCAGCAGCACACGCGGGGACAGGGGTCCTGAAGCTTTCTTT	CASSTRGDRGPEAFF
TRBV20-1	TRBD2	few	TRBJ2-1	TGCAGTGCTAGACGCGGGGGGAACGGTAATGAGCAGTTCTTC	CSARRGGNGNEQFF
TRBV5-1	.	.	TRBJ2-7	TGCGCCAGCAGCTTGGGGCTCGGACAGCCCTACTACGAGCAGTACTTC	CASSLGLGQPYYEQYF
TRBV7-6	.	few	TRBJ2-5	TGTGCCAGCAGCCACCTCACAGGGAACCAAGAGACCCAGTACTTC	CASSHLTGNQETQYF
TRBV11-2	TRBD2	.	TRBJ2-5	TGTGCCAGCAGTTTCACTAGCGGGGGGGCTGGAGAGACCCAGTACTTC	CASSFTSGGAGETQYF
TRBV9	.	many	TRBJ1-1	TGTGCCAGCAGCCAGGGCGACAGGACGTACGAAGCTTTCTTT	CASSQGDRTYEAFF
TRBV5-1	.	few	TRBJ2-7	TGCGCCAGCAGATCGACCGGGGACTACGAGCAGTACTTC	CASRSTGDYEQYF
TRBV6-2/TRBV6-3	TRBD1	few	TRBJ2-5	TGTGCCAGCAGAACCACAGGGGGAGAGACCCAGTACTTC	CASRTTGGETQYF
TRBV12-3/TRBV12-4	.	.	TRBJ2-7	TGTGCCAGCAGTGAAACAGCCGAGCAGTACTTC	CASSETAEQYF
TRBV7-3	.	many	TRBJ2-3	TGTGCCAGCAGCTCGACGAGAGGGACAGATACGCAGTATTTT	CASSSTRGTDTQYF
TRBV10-3	TRBD2	.	TRBJ2-7	TGTGCCATCATAGGAGGGGAGGGAGGAATCGACGAGCAGTACTTC	CAIIGGEGGIDEQYF
TRBV28	TRBD2	few	TRBJ2-5	TGTGCCAGCAGTGGATCTAGCGGGGGCCAGGGGACCCAGTACTTC	CASSGSSGGQGTQYF
TRBV5-1	.	many	TRBJ2-3	TGCGCCAGCAGCCGAAGGGCGAGTTTCATCACAAAAGATACGCAGTATTTT	CASSRRASFITKDTQYF
TRBV7-2	TRBD1	.	TRBJ1-6	TGTGCCAGCAGCCTTCGGACAGGGAATTCACCCCTCCACTTT	CASSLRTGNSPLHF
TRBV9	TRBD2	many	TRBJ2-2	TGTGCCAGCAGCGTAGGCGGGGGGAACACCGGGGAGCTGTTTTTT	CASSVGGGNTGELFF
TRBV24-1	.	.	TRBJ1-2	TGTGCCCCGGGGGGGACAATCAACTATGGCTACACCTTC	CAPGGTINYGYTF
TRBV6-2/TRBV6-3	.	.	TRBJ2-3	TGTGCCAGCAGCCCGAGGATAGGTAACACAGATACGCAGTATTTT	CASSPRIGNTDTQYF
TRBV7-2	.	few	TRBJ1-1	TGTGCCAGCAGCAATAGACGGAAAGGGAACACTGAAGCTTTCTTT	CASSNRRKGNTEAFF
TRBV27	.	.	TRBJ2-3	TGTGCCAGCAGCATGGGGTTAGATACGCAGTATTTT	CASSMGLDTQYF
TRBV20-1	.	few	TRBJ2-5	TGCAGTGCCCGCGGACAAGCCTTTTCCCAAGAGACCCAGTACTTC	CSARGQAFSQETQYF
TRBV20-1	.	few	TRBJ1-4	TGCAGTGCTAGACAGTCAACTAATGAAAAACTGTTTTTT	CSARQSTNEKLFF
TRBV11-2	.	few	TRBJ1-4	TGTGCCAGCAGCTTAGAGGGAGGGGACGCAACTAATGAAAAACTGTTTTTT	CASSLEGGDATNEKLFF
TRBV6-1	TRBD1	.	TRBJ1-4	TGTGCCAGCAGTTTGGGACAGTTAAATGAAAAACTGTTTTTT	CASSLGQLNEKLFF
TRBV5-1	.	.	TRBJ1-2	TGCGCCAGCAGCTGGGGGGAGACAGACAACTATGGCTACACCTTC	CASSWGETDNYGYTF
TRBV29-1	.	few	TRBJ2-2	TGCAGCGTTGTGCGCACCGGGGAGCTGTTTTTT	CSVVRTGELFF
TRBV9	.	few	TRBJ1-2	TGTGCCAGCAGCAGTTATGGCTACACCTTC	CASSSYGYTF
TRBV7-2	TRBD1	.	TRBJ1-6	TGTGCCAGCAGCTATGATGCCTCCAGGGGGCTGACACCCCTCCACTTT	CASSYDASRGLTPLHF
TRBV5-1	.	few	TRBJ2-7	TGCGCCAGCAGCTTGGAGGGACGCGAGCAGTACTTC	CASSLEGREQYF
TRBV10-3	TRBD2	.	TRBJ2-1	TGTGCCATCAGTGAGTCTCCGACTAGCGGCAACAATGAGCAGTTCTTC	CAISESPTSGNNEQFF
TRBV29-1	.	.	TRBJ2-5	TGCAGCGTTGATTGGGGCTGGGAGACCCAGTACTTC	CSVDWGWETQYF
TRBV5-1	.	few	TRBJ2-5	TGCGCCAGCAGTCAGGAACCGACCATCCAAGAGACCCAGTACTTC	CASSQEPTIQETQYF
TRBV28	.	.	TRBJ2-5	TGTGCCAGCAGCATCGGGGCCCAAGAGACCCAGTACTTC	CASSIGAQETQYF
TRBV4-3	TRBD2	few	TRBJ2-1	TGCGCCAGCAGCCAAGATCTAAAGGGCGGGGGAGACTACAATGAGCAGTTCTTC	CASSQDLKGGGDYNEQFF
TRBV4-3	TRBD1	.	TRBJ2-7	TGCGCCAGCAGACGAGGACAGGGGGCCTACGAGCAGTACTTC	CASRRGQGAYEQYF
TRBV6-5	.	many	TRBJ2-1	TGTGCCAGCGGATATGAGCAGTTCTTC	CASGYEQFF
TRBV6-5	.	.	TRBJ1-3	TGTGCCAGCAGGAGCAGGCCCTCTGGAAACACCATATATTTT	CASRSRPSGNTIYF
TRBV18	.	few	TRBJ1-1	TGTGCCAGCTCACCGATTCAGCAGCGGAACACTGAAGCTTTCTTT	CASSPIQQRNTEAFF